Included here is one T cell receptor beta chain sequence, with context. In this sample, this clonotype turned up a few times. Its specific antigen is unknown. It has no much larger one-base neighbor in the sample; base qualities were not kept. CDR1 and CDR2 are drawn from the germline V gene: MDHEN, SYDVKM. Deletion took 6 bases off V and 6 bases off J, with a span of 17 bases between the germline ends. From its cysteine to its phenylalanine, the CDR3 spans 15 amino acids. The DNA shown is the 45-base CDR3, in frame from base 1. The sample belongs to a study of response to subunit inactivated influenza vaccine (dated by TCRdb to 2017 to 2018). Context from the whole study: The study used deep quantitative T cell receptor repertoire profiling to track responses to a trivalent subunit inactivated influenza vaccine.

Libraries were prepared through RT-PCR. The run used an Illumina HiSeq 2500. TCRdb applied fastp at Q25 and MiXCR to the public reads, then kept only in-frame beta chains. A single entry per CDR3 protein holds the most common genes and DNA from its merged rows. The sample has a few hundred thousand distinct CDR3 sequences on record, roughly 15% of them singletons. The ten top clones hold 8.5% to 14% of the sample. Points the paper makes about the study in general: According to the authors, only a limited number of new T cells may be recruited by each seasonal influenza vaccination.

Here the sequenced sample was PBMCs from blood, taken less than 13 days after vaccination. In this chain, TRBV28 is recombined with TRBJ2-2; no D gene is confidently identified. The TCR comes from a man aged 50 to 59 who received an inactivated influenza vaccine. Donor details come from another sample of the same person, matched by shared clones. The CDR3 protein: CASRPGFPLSGELFF. The DNA sequence is as follows: TGTGCCAGCAGACCCGGGTTCCCTTTGTCCGGGGAGCTGTTTTTT.